The 15 T cell receptor beta chains below come from one sample, sequenced in a study of cytomegalovirus exposure and HLA in healthy donors. The PCR was carried out with 60 Vbeta primers and 13 Jbeta primers. The data were produced by immunoSEQ multiplex PCR, yet TCRdb's version contains in-frame clones alone and is incomplete. The sample has about 210,000 clones; more than 75% are singletons. Sequenced sample: PBMCs. The source of these receptors is a man in his forties in good health and CMV-seropositive.

CDR3 sequence: CASSSSRRNTIYF. The CDR3 DNA follows: TGTGCCAGCAGCTCCTCCCGTAGAAACACCATATATTTT. The chain couples TRBV7-2 to TRBJ1-3; D remains ambiguous. The CDR3 consists of 13 residues. Looked up from germline, CDR1 is SGHTA and CDR2 is FQGNSA. V dropped 4 bases and J dropped 5 bases, with 9 bases sitting between them.

The rearrangement links TRBV14 to TRBJ2-7, with TRBD2 matching 10 bases. This CDR3 is built from 15 residues. The germline CDR1 and CDR2 sequences are SGHDN and FVKESK. Trimming cost V 5 bases and J 4 bases; bases outside gene matches: 8. CDR3 nucleotide sequence: TGTGCCAGCAGCAACCTAGCGGGAGTGCCGTACGAGCAGTACTTC. Its protein is CASSNLAGVPYEQYF.

This chain uses TRBV6-5 with TRBJ2-5, with 8 bases matching TRBD1. Trimming removed 5 bases from V and 7 bases from J; junction bases left unmatched: 9. CDR1 and CDR2 from the germline V gene are MNHEY and SVGAGI. This CDR3 region has 14 residues. The CDR3 DNA follows: TGTGCCAGCAGTCCGGGACAGGCAAGAAGGACCCAGTACTTC. Translating gives CASSPGQARRTQYF.

Points on this clone: Compared with germline, one end of the junction differs, possibly owing to a read error. This chain uses TRBV2 with TRBJ1-5; unclear D gene. This CDR3 spans 12 amino acids. Germline V CDR1 and CDR2: SNHLY, FYNNEI. The CDR3 region has the DNA TGTGCCAGCAGAGAAGGAAGCCAGCCCCAGCATTTT. Translation: CASREGSQPQHF.

This clone was recorded only once. This sequence joins TRBV19 and TRBJ2-7; 7 bases are shared with TRBD1. J gave up 2 bases and V 10 bases, and 5 bases lay outside the gene matches. The germline V gene has CDR1 LNHDA and CDR2 SQIVND (reference sequence). The CDR3 runs 12 residues. The CDR3 spells CATRQGTYEQYF. The CDR3, as DNA: TGTGCCACACGACAGGGCACCTACGAGCAGTACTTC.

The J gene is TRBJ2-7, the V gene TRBV5-4; the D is unclear. V lost 0 bases, J lost 4 bases, and 8 bases lay in between. The CDR3 sequence is 13 residues long. Germline values: CDR1 SGHNT, CDR2 YYREEE (reference sequence). CDR3 sequence reads: CASSLDRGYEQYF. The DNA of the CDR3 is TGTGCCAGCAGCTTGGACCGCGGATACGAGCAGTACTTC.

This chain connects TRBV6-5 to TRBJ1-1; TRBD1 might be the D (6 bases). V lost 5 bases and J 0 bases, leaving 7 bases between the germline ends. Germline V gene lookup returns CDR1 MNHEY and CDR2 SVGAGI. The CDR3 sequence is 13 residues long. This CDR3 reads CASSRTVNTEAFF. The CDR3 bases are TGTGCCAGCAGTCGGACAGTGAACACTGAAGCTTTCTTT.

V is TRBV6-5 and J is TRBJ1-5; D remains ambiguous. Germline CDR1 and CDR2: MNHEY and SVGAGI. The CDR3 has 14 residues. V was trimmed by 0 bases and J by 4 bases, leaving 7 bases between them. Here the CDR3 reads CASSYSSGNQPQHF. The CDR3 nucleotides are TGTGCCAGCAGTTACTCGTCCGGTAATCAGCCCCAGCATTTT.

The chain has TRBV30 and TRBJ1-1, with D tentatively TRBD1 (5 bases). V gave up 0 bases and J gave up 3 bases, with 8 bases separating them. Germline CDR1 GTSNPN, CDR2 SVGIG (reference sequence). The length of the CDR3 is 13 residues. In DNA, the CDR3 is TGTGCCTGGAGTGTAGGAGGGGACACTGAAGCTTTCTTT. Its translation is CAWSVGGDTEAFF. Based on the CDR3 plus reference TRBV30 and TRBJ1-1, the full variable domain is SQTIHQWPATLVQPVGSPLSLECTVEGTSNPNLYWYRQAAGRGLQLLFYSVGIGQISSEVPQNLSASRPQDRQFILSSKKLLLSDSGFYLCAWSVGGDTEAFFGQGTRLTVV.

The chain couples TRBV27 to TRBJ2-7, with D maybe TRBD2 (6 bases). The V and J ends lost 4 bases and 2 bases respectively, with 12 bases between them. The CDR3 has 14 amino acids. Germline values: CDR1 MNHEY, CDR2 SMNVEV (reference sequence). The chain's CDR3 is CASSSRWGAYEQYF. CDR3 in DNA: TGTGCCAGCAGTTCCCGCTGGGGGGCCTACGAGCAGTACTTC.

The V gene is TRBV19, the J gene TRBJ1-2; D gene ambiguous. CDR1 and CDR2 (germline): LNHDA, SQIVND (reference sequence). The CDR3 length is 13 residues. V lost 2 bases to trimming and J lost 1 base, with 5 bases between them. DNA for the CDR3: TGTGCCAGTAGTATAAACAGTAACTATGGCTACACCTTC. Translating it yields CASSINSNYGYTF.

V and J are TRBV7-8 and TRBJ2-7; D perhaps matches TRBD2 (6 bases). Germline CDR1 SGHVS, CDR2 FQNEAQ. Trimming removed 3 bases at V and 4 bases at J, with 10 bases between. The CDR3 has 13 amino acids. As DNA, the CDR3 is TGTGCCAGCAGCTTGCGGGAATCTTACGAGCAGTACGTC. As protein: CASSLRESYEQYV.

As to this clone: Other DNA variants within this sample encode the same CDR3. The chain uses TRBV18 and TRBJ2-5; D is possibly TRBD1 (5 bases). The germline CDR1 and CDR2 sequences are KGHSH and LQKENI. The CDR3 loop spans 13 amino acids. With 3 bases removed from V and 1 base from J, the gap between germline ends came to 6 bases. The CDR3 is CASSPDSQETQYF. The DNA for the CDR3 is TGTGCCAGCTCACCTGACAGCCAAGAGACCCAGTACTTC.

V is TRBV18 and J is TRBJ1-4, with 7 bases that match TRBD1. Trimming at V came to 3 bases and at J to 8 bases, leaving 3 bases not matched to a gene. Germline CDR1 is KGHSH and CDR2 is LQKENI. The CDR3 is made up of 13 amino acids. The CDR3 is CASSPGQLEKLFF. The CDR3 bases are TGTGCCAGCTCACCGGGACAGTTGGAAAAACTGTTTTTT.

The chain is built from TRBV27 and TRBJ1-5; 11 nucleotides match TRBD1. The CDR3 covers 15 residues. V shed 2 bases and J 6 bases; nucleotides not matched to a gene: 3. Germline CDR1 and CDR2: MNHEY and SMNVEV (reference sequence). CDR3 in amino acids: CASSLTGTGGQPQHF. The CDR3 DNA is TGTGCCAGCAGTTTAACCGGGACAGGGGGTCAGCCCCAGCATTTT.